Below are 12 T cell receptor beta chains sequenced from a single sample in a study of CD8+CD57+ T cells in acquired aplastic anemia. Individuals selected for sequencing had exhibited CD8+CD57+ cell expansion on flow cytometry. Genomic DNA served as template for TCR beta VDJ and CDR3 profiling. In TCRdb, the reads were re-called with MiXCR into one record per CDR3 protein. The sample lists some 170,000 distinct CDR3 sequences, 63% occurring once. Input material: sorted CD4+, CD8+, or CD8+CD57+ T cells (not recorded which) from PBMCs. The receptors were sampled from a human donor with aplastic anemia.

The J gene is TRBJ2-3, the V gene TRBV7-3; TRBD2 matches 8 bases. V shed 2 bases and J 12 bases; nucleotides not matched to a gene: 4. Germline CDR1 and CDR2: SGHTA and FQGTGA. This CDR3 comprises 12 residues. CDR3 protein: CASSLGSGSQYF. CDR3 nucleotides: TGTGCCAGCAGCTTAGGCAGCGGGAGTCAGTATTTT.

This clonotype was counted at least ten times. V is TRBV19 and J is TRBJ1-5; unclear D gene. CDR1 is LNHDA and CDR2 is SQIVND in the germline V gene (reference sequence). V lost 3 bases, J lost 4 bases, and 10 bases lay in between. This CDR3 is built from 14 residues. The chain's CDR3 is CASSIIAVNQPQHF. The CDR3 DNA sequence: TGTGCCAGTAGTATTATCGCCGTTAATCAGCCCCAGCATTTT.

For this clonotype: It is likely a read error, because the conserved phenylalanine at the end of the CDR3 is missing. V is TRBV20-1 and J is TRBJ1-5; D not resolved. Germline assignment: CDR1 DFQATT and CDR2 SNEGSKA (reference sequence). This CDR3 is built from 14 residues. The germline V and J ends were trimmed by 1 base and 0 bases, with 7 bases remaining between them. Here the CDR3 reads CSARGLDSNQPQHL. CDR3 sequence (DNA): TGCAGTGCTAGAGGCCTAGATAGCAATCAGCCCCAGCATCTT.

The V and J genes are TRBV19 and TRBJ2-5, with unresolved D. The CDR3 totals 14 residues. Between the trimmed V and J ends, which lost 3 bases and 1 base, there was a span of 9 bases. Germline V gene sequence: CDR1 LNHDA, CDR2 SQIVND (reference sequence). The CDR3 DNA reads as TGTGCCAGTAGTATCTTACTCTTCCAAGAGACCCAGTACTTC. It is translated as CASSILLFQETQYF.

CDR3 region: CASSEPGLASFF. The CDR3 bases are TGTGCCAGCAGTGAACCGGGACTAGCATCATTCTTC. J is TRBJ2-1 and V is TRBV25-1, with TRBD2 matching 9 bases. The V and J ends lost 2 bases and 16 bases, in that order; junction bases with no gene match: 6. There are 12 residues in the CDR3. Germline CDR1 is MGHDK and CDR2 is SYGVNS. Full variable domain (rest looked up from reference TRBV25-1 and TRBJ2-1): EADIYQTPRYLVIGTGKKITLECSQTMGHDKMYWYQQDPGMELHLIHYSYGVNSTEKGDLSSESTVSRIRTEHFPLTLESARPSHTSQYLCASSEPGLASFFGPGTRLTVL.

The CDR3 coding sequence is TGTGCCATCAGTGGAGGCAGGATAACCTACGAGCAGTACTTC. Translating it yields CAISGGRITYEQYF. The chain carries TRBV10-3 and TRBJ2-7; D gene ambiguous. Trimming cost V 4 bases and J 2 bases, with 12 bases left between them. Germline assignment: CDR1 ENHRY and CDR2 SYGVKD. This CDR3 region has 14 residues.

The chain links TRBV5-1 to TRBJ2-3, with a tentative D call TRBD2 (5 bases). The CDR3 extends over 15 amino acids. The ends were cut back, 4 bases at V and 3 bases at J, with 15 bases in the middle. Germline lookup yields CDR1 SGHRS and CDR2 YFSETQ. CDR3 sequence (DNA): TGCGCCAGCAGCCGGACGGGGTCGAGGACAGATACGCAGTATTTT. Its translation is CASSRTGSRTDTQYF.

The V gene is TRBV10-3, the J gene TRBJ2-5; 10 bases are a match to TRBD1. This CDR3 is 13 amino acids long. V shed 8 bases and J 3 bases; nucleotides not matched to a gene: 3. Germline V gene sequence: CDR1 ENHRY, CDR2 SYGVKD. CDR3 DNA sequence: TGTGCCATCTCCGGGACAGGGGAAGAGACCCAGTACTTC. Translation gives CAISGTGEETQYF.

The chain combines TRBV9 with TRBJ2-5, with 7 bases that match TRBD1. J was trimmed by 4 bases and V by 3 bases; bases with no gene match: 6. Germline V gene lookup returns CDR1 SGDLS and CDR2 YYNGEE. The CDR3 covers 14 residues. The CDR3 sequence: CASSGYRGSETQYF. In DNA, the CDR3 is TGTGCCAGCAGCGGATACAGGGGATCAGAGACCCAGTACTTC.

This sequence joins TRBV7-9 and TRBJ1-5; D might be TRBD1 (5 bases). Trimming stripped 5 bases from V and 1 base from J, with 15 bases between. Looked up from germline, CDR1 is SEHNR and CDR2 is FQNEAQ (reference sequence). The CDR3 is made up of 16 amino acids. This chain's CDR3 is CASSVGEGYSNQPQHF. CDR3 sequence (DNA): TGTGCCAGCAGCGTTGGGGAGGGGTACAGCAATCAGCCCCAGCATTTT.

This clonotype was counted only a few times. This may come from a read error, since a much larger clone is one base off. Since the CDR3 does not end with the conserved phenylalanine or tryptophan, this likely comes from a read error. The genes are TRBV9 and TRBJ1-4; possible D gene TRBD1, 5 bases. The CDR3 runs 15 residues. Germline V CDR1 and CDR2: SGDLS, YYNGEE. Trimming left V 4 bases short and J 3 bases short, with 13 bases between. The CDR3 spells CASSLAGFPNEKLFC. The CDR3 DNA follows: TGTGCCAGCAGCTTAGCAGGGTTTCCTAATGAAAAACTGTTTTGT.

On this clonotype itself: A junction end diverges from the germline sequence, so it may reflect a read error. The chain recombines TRBV20-1 with TRBJ2-7; TRBD2 matches 7 bases. The CDR3 covers 12 residues. Germline V gene sequence: CDR1 DFQATT, CDR2 SNEGSKA (reference sequence). This chain's CDR3 is CSARDYSYEQHF. The CDR3 coding sequence is TGCAGTGCCCGGGACTACTCCTACGAGCAGCACTTC.